This T cell receptor (beta chain) was sequenced during a study of human T cells and chemical hapten exposure. Deletions cut 4 bases from V and 9 bases from J, with 7 bases between. The CDR3 has 12 residues. In germline, CDR1 is SEHNR, CDR2 FQNEAQ (reference sequence). Time point defined: pre-sensitization, week 0. Treatment: therapeutic diphenylcyclopropenone sensitization with weekly scalp DPC. Total RNA extraction was carried out from unfractionated whole blood. What the library attached to individual cDNA molecules were unique molecular identifiers. TCRdb re-called the RACE reads with MiXCR, one entry per CDR3 protein. The table includes some 330,000 distinct CDR3 sequences, about 5% detected once.

This sample comprised whole blood, obtained in connection with sensitization to the hapten diphenylcyclopropenone (DPC). This chain joins TRBV7-9 and TRBJ1-6, with unresolved D. This TCR derives from a woman between 18 and 29 years old with alopecia areata. Some clones in this sample may be carry-over from other donors' samples. This CDR3 is CASSSWGSPLHF. In nucleotides, the CDR3 is TGTGCCAGCAGCTCTTGGGGTTCACCCCTCCACTTT.